The clone carrying this TCR beta chain was detected only a few times. The germline V gene encodes CDR1 SGHTA and CDR2 FQGNSA. Trimming took 1 base from V and 3 from J, leaving 10 bases between them. CDR3 length equals 14 residues. Extraction and reverse transcription of RNA yielded cDNA as the sequencing template. Repertoires were generated with immunoSEQ multiplex PCR, while TCRdb's copy carries only in-frame clones and drops some. The profile covers about 97,000 clones, with about two fifths appearing a single time and 1% to 1.5% taken by the ten largest. These data originate in a study of CD8+ T cells in alopecia areata.

The sequenced material came from CD4+ T cells sorted from blood. This rearrangement joins TRBV7-2 to TRBJ2-7; no firm D call. The receptor was isolated from a human donor with alopecia areata. The CDR3 sequence is CASSLVPSSYEQYF. The CDR3 coding sequence is TGTGCCAGCAGCTTAGTCCCCTCCAGCTACGAGCAGTACTTC.